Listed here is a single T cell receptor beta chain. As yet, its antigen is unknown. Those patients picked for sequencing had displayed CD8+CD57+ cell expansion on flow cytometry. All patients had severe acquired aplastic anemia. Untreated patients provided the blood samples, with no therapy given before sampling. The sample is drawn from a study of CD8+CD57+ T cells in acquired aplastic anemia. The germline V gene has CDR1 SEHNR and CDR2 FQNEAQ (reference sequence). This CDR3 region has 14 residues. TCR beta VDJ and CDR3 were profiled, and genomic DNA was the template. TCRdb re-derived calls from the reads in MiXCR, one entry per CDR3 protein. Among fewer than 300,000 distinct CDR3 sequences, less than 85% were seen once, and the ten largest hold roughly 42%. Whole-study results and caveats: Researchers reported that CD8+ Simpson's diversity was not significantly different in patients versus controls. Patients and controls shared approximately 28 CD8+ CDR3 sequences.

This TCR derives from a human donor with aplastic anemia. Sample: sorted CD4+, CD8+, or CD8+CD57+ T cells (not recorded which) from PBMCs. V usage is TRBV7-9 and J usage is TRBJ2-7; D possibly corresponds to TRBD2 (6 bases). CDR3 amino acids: CASSFALGEVEEDV. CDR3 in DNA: TGTGCCAGCAGCTTTGCATTAGGGGAGGTCGAGGAGGACGTC.